What follows are 17 T cell receptor beta chains derived from one specimen sequenced in a study of spatial heterogeneity in lung cancer. Time point specified: sample taken at primary tumor resection. Without sorting, whole RNA was sequenced from tumor, nontumor lung or frozen PBMC. TCRdb processed the 5' RACE reads anew with MiXCR; each CDR3 protein has one entry. The sample has around 10,000 distinct CDR3 sequences; approximately 3.5% are singletons. This material consisted of normal lung tissue next to the tumor, taken at surgery. The source is a male donor with early-stage non-small cell lung cancer.

This clonotype has only a few counts. The library was built for alpha chains, so this beta chain is an off-target read and its size means little. The V and J genes are TRBV28 and TRBJ2-6; D is ambiguous. Germline-derived CDR1 and CDR2 are MDHEN and SYDVKM. The CDR3 contains 16 residues. V shed 8 bases and J shed 0 bases, with 14 bases lying between them. CDR3 DNA sequence: TGTGCCAGCCTGAAACCCATCGGCTCTGGGGCCAACGTCCTGACTTTC. It codes for CASLKPIGSGANVLTF. The whole variable domain, remainder taken from reference TRBV28 and TRBJ2-6, is DVKVTQSSRYLVKRTGEKVFLECVQDMDHENMFWYRQDPGLGLRLIYFSYDVKMKEKGDIPEGYSVSREKKERFSLILESASTNQTSMYLCASLKPIGSGANVLTFGAGSRLTVL.

This clonotype has ten or more counts. Within a library made for alpha chains, this beta chain is off target, and its count is uninformative. The chain is built from TRBV28 and TRBJ1-1; TRBD1 might be the D (6 bases). There are 18 residues in the CDR3. Germline CDR1 reads MDHEN; CDR2 reads SYDVKM. Trimming left V 5 bases short and J 1 base short, with 23 bases between. In DNA form, the CDR3 reads TGTGCCAGCAGTCTTCGAACGACATACAGGGAATCGAACACTGAAGCTTTCTTT. The encoded protein is CASSLRTTYRESNTEAFF.

Comment on this clonotype: For a library built for alpha chains, this beta chain is a stray read; little rests on its size. The DNA of the CDR3 is TGTGCCAGCAGCCAGAGGGGCGGGGCCCATCAGCCCCAGCATTTT. Amino acid sequence: CASSQRGGAHQPQHF. The rearrangement uses TRBV3-1 and TRBJ1-5; possibly TRBD1 for D (5 bases). The ends were cut back, 3 bases at V and 5 bases at J, with 14 bases in the middle. This CDR3 comprises 15 residues. CDR1 LGHDT and CDR2 YNNKEL come from the germline V gene (reference sequence).

With regard to this clonotype: Since the library was made to target alpha chains, this beta chain is a stray read and its abundance is not meaningful. The rearrangement joins TRBV7-6 to TRBJ2-1, with 10 positions matching TRBD2. Germline loops: CDR1 SGHVS, CDR2 FNYEAQ. The CDR3 is made up of 15 amino acids. J lost 7 bases, V lost 5 bases, and 8 bases had no gene match. DNA for the CDR3: TGTGCCAGCAGCGCAGGGACTAGCGTGAGAAATGAGCAGTTCTTC. This sequence encodes CASSAGTSVRNEQFF.

This clonotype was recorded many times. The library was designed around alpha chains, so this beta chain is a stray read whose abundance carries little weight. The V gene is TRBV7-3, the J gene TRBJ2-5; 8 bases are shared with TRBD2. CDR3 size: 16 residues. Germline V gene sequence: CDR1 SGHTA, CDR2 FQGTGA. With V trimmed by 1 base and J by 5 bases, 9 bases remained unmatched. The CDR3 nucleotides are TGTGCCAGCAGCTTAAATAGCGGGGTTGGATCGGAGACCCAGTACTTC. It encodes CASSLNSGVGSETQYF. Filled out from reference TRBV7-3 and TRBJ2-5, the complete variable domain reads GAGVSQTPSNKVTEKGKYVELRCDPISGHTALYWYRQSLGQGPEFLIYFQGTGAADDSGLPNDRFFAVRPEGSVSTLKIQRTERGDSAVYLCASSLNSGVGSETQYFGPGTRLLVL.

This clonotype is categorized as medium-sized. Being off target in a library aimed at alpha chains, this beta chain has a size of little meaning. The chain couples TRBV20-1 to TRBJ2-7; no definite D call. V was cut by 0 bases and J by 6 bases, with 18 bases left in between. The CDR3 is 15 residues long. CDR1 and CDR2 from the germline V gene are DFQATT and SNEGSKA (reference sequence). The CDR3 DNA is TGCAGTGCTAGAGAAAGGGCTTCGGATTTTGGCGAGCAGTACTTC. It is translated as CSARERASDFGEQYF.

This clonotype has only a few counts. A library prepared for alpha chains yielded this beta chain as an off-target read; its size is of little meaning. This chain links TRBV5-1 with TRBJ2-5, with D possibly TRBD2 on 5 matching bases. V shed 4 bases and J shed 2 bases, with 9 bases lying between them. The CDR3 has 13 amino acids. Germline lookup yields CDR1 SGHRS and CDR2 YFSETQ. The CDR3 is CASSDGMQETQYF. CDR3 nucleotides: TGCGCCAGCAGCGACGGGATGCAAGAGACCCAGTACTTC.

Relative to its sample, this clonotype is medium-sized. This beta chain is an off-target read within a library intended for alpha chains, so its frequency means little. The chain has TRBV29-1 and TRBJ2-1, with 11 bases identical to TRBD2. The CDR3 contains 13 residues. V shed 6 bases, J shed 9 bases, and the junction held 7 bases outside the gene matches. Per germline, CDR1 SQVTM and CDR2 ANQGSEA. CDR3 sequence (DNA): TGCAGCGTGGTATTTCTAGCGGGAGGTGAGCAGTTCTTC. Its protein product is CSVVFLAGGEQFF.

In the case of this clonotype: The size of this beta chain means little, since it is a stray read in a library made for alpha chains. The chain uses TRBV7-9 and TRBJ2-5, with 7 bases identical to TRBD1. This CDR3 is 13 amino acids long. The trim removed 5 bases at V and 5 bases at J, leaving 5 bases unmatched. Germline values: CDR1 SEHNR, CDR2 FQNEAQ (reference sequence). The chain's CDR3 is CASSPQGRETQYF. The CDR3 DNA is TGTGCCAGCAGCCCACAGGGGCGGGAGACCCAGTACTTC.

This clonotype was counted many times. Being off target in a library aimed at alpha chains, this beta chain has a size of little meaning. This rearrangement joins TRBV12-3 or TRBV12-4 to TRBJ1-2; possible D gene TRBD1, 6 bases. This CDR3 has 15 residues. V dropped 6 bases and J dropped 4 bases, with 18 bases sitting between them. In DNA form, the CDR3 reads TGTGCCAGCAGCCCAGGACAGACGAAGTTCTATGGCTACACCTTC. It encodes CASSPGQTKFYGYTF.

This clonotype counts as medium-sized. A library prepared for alpha chains yielded this beta chain as an off-target read; its size is of little meaning. The CDR3 DNA reads TGTGCCAGCAGCTTCCTGGACAGACCATATGGCTACACCTTC. This codes for CASSFLDRPYGYTF. This chain joins TRBV7-2 and TRBJ1-2; tentative D call: TRBD1 (6 bases). Trimming cost V 3 bases and J 5 bases, with 13 bases left between them. This CDR3 is 14 amino acids long. CDR1 SGHTA and CDR2 FQGNSA come from the germline V gene.

In its sample, this clonotype was seen many times. The size of this beta chain means little, since it is a stray read in a library made for alpha chains. The rearrangement links TRBV7-9 to TRBJ1-1, with TRBD1 identical over 7 bases. The V gene end was trimmed by 3 bases and the J gene end by 5 bases; junction bases not matched to a gene: 6. CDR3 length: 14 residues. Germline CDR1 SEHNR, CDR2 FQNEAQ (reference sequence). The CDR3 coding sequence is TGTGCCAGCAGCTTCCGGGACAGCCGGACTGAAGCTTTCTTT. Translating it yields CASSFRDSRTEAFF.

Judged by abundance, this clonotype is medium-sized (0.01 to 0.1%). Because this beta chain is a stray read in a library intended to capture alpha chains, its abundance should not be given much weight. The chain joins TRBV7-9 to TRBJ1-5; the D is unclear. Germline CDR1 SEHNR, CDR2 FQNEAQ (reference sequence). This CDR3 has 12 residues. Trimming took off 5 bases at V and 7 bases at J, with 9 bases between the two ends. CDR3 DNA sequence: TGTGCCAGCAGCGATGGTGGCCAGCCCCAGCATTTT. It is translated as CASSDGGQPQHF. Complete variable domain (other parts from reference TRBV7-9 and TRBJ1-5): DTGVSQNPRHKITKRGQNVTFRCDPISEHNRLYWYRQTLGQGPEFLTYFQNEAQLEKSRLLSDRFSAERPKGSFSTLEIQRTEQGDSAMYLCASSDGGQPQHFGDGTRLSIL.

This clonotype was detected many times. A library prepared for alpha chains yielded this beta chain as an off-target read; its size is of little meaning. This chain connects TRBV7-9 to TRBJ1-2; D may be TRBD1 (6 bases). Trimming shortened V by 1 base and J by 5 bases, and 17 bases separated the two germline ends. CDR3 size: 16 residues. Germline V gives CDR1 SEHNR, CDR2 FQNEAQ (reference sequence). DNA for the CDR3: TGTGCCAGCAGCTTAGAGGTCCGGACAGCGGCGTATGGCTACACCTTC. Translated, it gives CASSLEVRTAAYGYTF.

This clonotype is medium-sized by share. Being off target in a library aimed at alpha chains, this beta chain has a size of little meaning. This rearrangement joins TRBV20-1 to TRBJ2-5; 7 bases map to TRBD1. The V and J ends lost 4 bases and 5 bases, in that order; junction bases with no gene match: 10. The germline CDR1 and CDR2 sequences are DFQATT and SNEGSKA (reference sequence). CDR3 length: 14 residues. This CDR3 reads CSANDWTGGETQYF. CDR3 sequence (DNA): TGCAGTGCTAATGACTGGACAGGCGGCGAGACCCAGTACTTC.

This clonotype has ten or more counts. A library prepared for alpha chains yielded this beta chain as an off-target read; its size is of little meaning. The genes are TRBV27 and TRBJ2-7; weak D call: TRBD2 (5 bases). Trimming left V 2 bases short and J 7 bases short, with 15 bases between. This CDR3 comprises 14 residues. Germline V gene lookup returns CDR1 MNHEY and CDR2 SMNVEV (reference sequence). CDR3 DNA sequence: TGTGCCAGCAGTTTAAACACGCGCCCGGGGGAGCAGTACTTC. It specifies CASSLNTRPGEQYF.

In this sample, this clonotype turned up many times. Since it is a stray read in a library aimed at alpha chains, this beta chain has a size that is not meaningful. The V call is TRBV6-5, the J call TRBJ1-1; D gene uncertain. This CDR3 has 14 amino acids. The V gene's germline CDR1 is MNHEY and CDR2 SVGAGI. Trimming stripped 0 bases from V and 4 bases from J, with 9 bases between. CDR3 region: CASSYSVGSTEAFF. The CDR3 DNA follows: TGTGCCAGCAGTTACTCAGTAGGGAGCACTGAAGCTTTCTTT.